These 22 T cell receptor beta chains came from one sample sequenced in a study of T-cell memory formation after mild COVID-19. Each CDR3 protein is one row after TCRdb ran MiXCR on the 5' RACE reads. The table shows 300,000 to 350,000 distinct CDR3 sequences, with approximately 14% occurring only once. Material for sequencing was PBMCs or a T cell subset sorted from them (not recorded which). Every receptor here comes from a man younger than 35 who had mild COVID-19 (a few samples of this study predate the infection). Cell type and time point are not known.

The V call is TRBV29-1, the J call TRBJ1-1; D not certain. Germline CDR1 reads SQVTM; CDR2 reads ANQGSEA. The CDR3 totals 12 residues. V gave up 3 bases and J gave up 1 base, with 6 bases separating them. The CDR3, as DNA: TGCAGCGTTGATTTGGGGAACACTGAAGCTTTCTTT. Its protein product is CSVDLGNTEAFF.

The rearrangement joins TRBV15 to TRBJ2-1; D is uncertain. Trimming took off 1 base at V and 14 bases at J, with 9 bases between the two ends. This CDR3 is 11 amino acids long. Germline CDR1 and CDR2: LNHNV and YYDKDF (reference sequence). CDR3: CATSRGRSEFF. For the CDR3, the DNA is TGTGCCACCAGCAGAGGTCGATCGGAGTTCTTC. The full variable domain, in which reference TRBV15 and TRBJ2-1 provide the parts outside the CDR3, is DAMVIQNPRYQVTQFGKPVTLSCSQTLNHNVMYWYQQKSSQAPKLLFHYYDKDFNNEADTPDNFQSRRPNTSFCFLDIRSPGLGDTAMYLCATSRGRSEFFGPGTRLTVL.

This clonotype was counted a few times. The J gene is TRBJ2-1, the V gene TRBV27; 8 bases agree with TRBD1. Trimming took 2 bases from V and 6 from J; bases not matched to a gene: 12. The germline V gene encodes CDR1 MNHEY and CDR2 SMNVEV (reference sequence). The CDR3 extends over 17 amino acids. The CDR3 here is CASSLGVRDRYSNEQFF. The CDR3 region has the DNA TGTGCCAGCAGTTTAGGGGTCCGGGACAGGTACTCCAATGAGCAGTTCTTC.

This sequence joins TRBV5-1 and TRBJ2-1, with TRBD1 as a possible D gene (6 bases). With 3 bases removed from V and 4 bases from J, the gap between germline ends came to 14 bases. The CDR3 loop spans 15 amino acids. Germline loops: CDR1 SGHRS, CDR2 YFSETQ. This CDR3 reads CASSSEGTQYNEQFF. The CDR3 DNA is TGCGCCAGCAGCTCCGAAGGGACACAATACAATGAGCAGTTCTTC. Full variable domain (outside the CDR3, taken from reference TRBV5-1 and TRBJ2-1): KAGVTQTPRYLIKTRGQQVTLSCSPISGHRSVSWYQQTPGQGLQFLFEYFSETQRNKGNFPGRFSGRQFSNSRSEMNVSTLELGDSALYLCASSSEGTQYNEQFFGPGTRLTVL.

In this sample, this clonotype turned up many times. The CDR3 DNA reads as TGCGCCAGCAGCCAACCGACAGGGGGCTCTTACGAGCAGTACTTC. This codes for CASSQPTGGSYEQYF. The gene calls are TRBV5-1 and TRBJ2-7; 10 nucleotides agree with TRBD1. The V segment lost 4 bases and the J segment 4 bases; nucleotides outside the gene matches: 8. The CDR3 is 15 amino acids. Germline V gene lookup returns CDR1 SGHRS and CDR2 YFSETQ. The full variable domain, rest sourced from reference TRBV5-1 and TRBJ2-7, is KAGVTQTPRYLIKTRGQQVTLSCSPISGHRSVSWYQQTPGQGLQFLFEYFSETQRNKGNFPGRFSGRQFSNSRSEMNVSTLELGDSALYLCASSQPTGGSYEQYFGPGTRLTVT.

This clonotype came up a few times. The chain recombines TRBV6-1 with TRBJ1-1, with D perhaps TRBD1 (5 bases). CDR1 MNHNS and CDR2 SASEGT come from the germline V gene. Trimming left V 4 bases short and J 10 bases short, with 16 bases between. The CDR3 is made up of 13 amino acids. CDR3 nucleotide sequence: TGTGCCAGCAGTGGATACGCCGGAAGGGGAGCTTTCTTT. Protein product: CASSGYAGRGAFF.

There are a few counts of this clonotype. The chain joins TRBV7-2 to TRBJ2-7; possibly TRBD2 for D (7 bases). This CDR3 has 17 residues. V lost 1 base and J 0 bases, leaving 16 bases between the germline ends. Germline V gene sequence: CDR1 SGHTA, CDR2 FQGNSA. CDR3 in DNA: TGTGCCAGCAGCTTAGTTAAGGGGGGGGCCAGCTCCTACGAGCAGTACTTC. Protein product: CASSLVKGGASSYEQYF.

This clonotype has just a few counts. This rearrangement joins TRBV5-6 to TRBJ2-1, with no clear D. Germline V gene data show CDR1 as SGHDT and CDR2 as YYEEEE. The CDR3 consists of 14 residues. V lost 0 bases and J 5 bases, leaving 9 bases between the germline ends. Written as DNA, the CDR3 is TGTGCCAGCAGCTTGGGGCAGCCTAACAATGAGCAGTTCTTC. Translated: CASSLGQPNNEQFF.

Comment on this clonotype: One base away lies a much larger clone, so this may be a sequencing read error. The rearrangement links TRBV7-2 to TRBJ2-5, with 7 nucleotides matching TRBD1. J gave up 5 bases and V 4 bases, and 4 bases lay outside the gene matches. Germline CDR1 SGHTA, CDR2 FQGNSA. CDR3 length: 13 amino acids. CDR3 region: CASSSEGAETQYF. CDR3 nucleotide sequence: TGTGCCAGCAGCTCAGAGGGGGCTGAGACCCAGTACTTC.

The V and J genes are TRBV7-9 and TRBJ2-1; possibly TRBD1 for D (5 bases). The V end lost 7 bases, the J end lost 0 bases, and 19 bases lay between the germline ends. The CDR3 length is 17 residues. The germline gives CDR1 SEHNR, CDR2 FQNEAQ (reference sequence). As DNA, the CDR3 is TGTGCCAGCACCCCCCAAGGAAGGACAAGCTCCTACAATGAGCAGTTCTTC. Its translation is CASTPQGRTSSYNEQFF.

This clonotype was counted a few times. The genes are TRBV4-3 and TRBJ1-5, with TRBD1 identical over 8 bases. This CDR3 has 15 residues. Germline V gene data show CDR1 as LGHNA and CDR2 as YSLEER. J lost 5 bases, V lost 1 base, and 4 bases had no gene match. CDR3 bases: TGCGCCAGCAGCCAAGGGGGACAGGATCATCAGCCCCAGCATTTT. Translation gives CASSQGGQDHQPQHF.

The V call is TRBV10-3, the J call TRBJ2-3; maybe TRBD1 (5 bases). Germline CDR1 ENHRY, CDR2 SYGVKD. V lost 4 bases and J 2 bases, leaving 22 bases between the germline ends. The CDR3 contains 18 residues. CDR3 in DNA: TGTGCCATCAGTGGTGCCCCGCCCCGGACAATCCTCACAGATACGCAGTATTTT. This codes for CAISGAPPRTILTDTQYF.

This clonotype was seen a handful of times. The chain has TRBV7-3 and TRBJ2-5; TRBD2 matches at 9 bases. CDR1 and CDR2 from the germline V gene are SGHTA and FQGTGA. Germline trimming cut 5 bases from V and 3 bases from J; bases unmatched to any gene: 7. The CDR3 spans 15 residues. CDR3 protein: CASSVRGGPKETQYF. Written as DNA, the CDR3 is TGTGCCAGCAGCGTGCGGGGGGGCCCCAAAGAGACCCAGTACTTC.

This clonotype was counted between two and nine times. V usage is TRBV20-1 and J usage is TRBJ1-3; 12 bases align to TRBD1. Germline lookup yields CDR1 DFQATT and CDR2 SNEGSKA (reference sequence). The CDR3 has 16 amino acids. After removal of 3 bases from V and 4 bases from J, the junction contained 7 bases not matched to a gene. The CDR3 loop is CSARGTGGAWGNTIYF. CDR3 nucleotides: TGCAGTGCTAGGGGGACAGGGGGCGCGTGGGGAAACACCATATATTTT.

This clonotype was picked up a small number of times. This chain joins TRBV9 and TRBJ2-3; 10 positions agree with TRBD1. Germline loops: CDR1 SGDLS, CDR2 YYNGEE. The ends lost 2 bases at V and 4 bases at J; junction bases unmatched: 7. The CDR3 covers 16 residues. The CDR3 loop is CASSVGQGLFSDTQYF. CDR3 nucleotide sequence: TGTGCCAGCAGCGTGGGACAGGGGTTATTTTCAGATACGCAGTATTTT. Based on the CDR3 plus reference TRBV9 and TRBJ2-3, the full variable domain is DSGVTQTPKHLITATGQRVTLRCSPRSGDLSVYWYQQSLDQGLQFLIQYYNGEERAKGNILERFSAQQFPDLHSELNLSSLELGDSALYFCASSVGQGLFSDTQYFGPGTRLTVL.

This clonotype was detected ten times or more. CDR3 region: CASSLKGGNIQYF. The CDR3 coding sequence is TGTGCCAGCAGCTTAAAAGGCGGAAACATTCAGTACTTC. The V gene is TRBV7-3, the J gene TRBJ2-4; D gene uncertain. The CDR3 runs 13 residues. V lost 1 base, J lost 6 bases, and 7 bases lay in between. The germline gives CDR1 SGHTA, CDR2 FQGTGA.

This clonotype showed up just a few times. This chain uses TRBV12-3 or TRBV12-4 with TRBJ1-5; D gene unclear. The CDR3 contains 16 residues. The V end was cut by 5 bases, the J end by 5 bases, with 19 bases between. The CDR3 nucleotides are TGTGCCAGCAGTCTGAGGATAAGGTCGGGCCATCAGCCCCAGCATTTT. Translation: CASSLRIRSGHQPQHF.

In this sample, this clonotype turned up a few times. This chain joins TRBV6-6 and TRBJ2-1; no firm D call. Germline CDR1 and CDR2: MNHNY and SVGAGI (reference sequence). The CDR3 totals 13 residues. With 4 bases removed from V and 12 bases from J, the gap between germline ends came to 16 bases. Here the CDR3 DNA reads TGTGCCAGCAGTTCATCCGGGCGGCAAGGGCAGTTCTTC. This sequence encodes CASSSSGRQGQFF.

Many counts were recorded for this clonotype. The chain recombines TRBV5-1 with TRBJ2-7; 12 bases are shared with TRBD2. Germline V gives CDR1 SGHRS, CDR2 YFSETQ. The CDR3 covers 16 residues. Trimming removed 0 bases from V and 3 bases from J; junction bases left unmatched: 4. Here the CDR3 reads CASSLGTSGNLYEQYF. Written as DNA, the CDR3 is TGCGCCAGCAGCTTGGGGACTAGCGGGAATCTCTACGAGCAGTACTTC.

This clonotype has only a few counts. V and J are TRBV11-2 and TRBJ2-3; D remains unclear. The CDR3 contains 16 residues. The V end was cut by 1 base, the J end by 2 bases, with 13 bases between. Looked up from germline, CDR1 is SGHAT and CDR2 is FQNNGV. CDR3 coding DNA: TGTGCCAGCAGCTTAGTAGGTGGTACGGACACAGATACGCAGTATTTT. Residues: CASSLVGGTDTDTQYF. Full variable domain (remainder filled in from reference TRBV11-2 and TRBJ2-3): EAGVAQSPRYKIIEKRQSVAFWCNPISGHATLYWYQQILGQGPKLLIQFQNNGVVDDSQLPKDRFSAERLKGVDSTLKIQPAKLEDSAVYLCASSLVGGTDTDTQYFGPGTRLTVL.

The chain links TRBV5-1 to TRBJ2-3; 11 bases align to TRBD1. The junction had 6 bases not matched to a gene; V was cut back by 9 bases and J by 3 bases. The germline V gene has CDR1 SGHRS and CDR2 YFSETQ. The CDR3 covers 14 residues. For the CDR3, the DNA is TGCGCCAACTCGGGACAGGGGGAAACAGATACGCAGTATTTT. It encodes CANSGQGETDTQYF. The full variable domain, in which reference TRBV5-1 and TRBJ2-3 provide the parts outside the CDR3, is KAGVTQTPRYLIKTRGQQVTLSCSPISGHRSVSWYQQTPGQGLQFLFEYFSETQRNKGNFPGRFSGRQFSNSRSEMNVSTLELGDSALYLCANSGQGETDTQYFGPGTRLTVL.

The chain uses TRBV20-1 and TRBJ1-5, with TRBD1 identical over 9 bases. V was clipped by 6 bases and J by 6 bases; unmatched bases: 6. Germline-derived CDR1 and CDR2 are DFQATT and SNEGSKA (reference sequence). The CDR3 is 13 residues long. CDR3 region: CSAAGQGAQPQHF. In DNA, the CDR3 is TGCAGTGCCGCGGGACAGGGAGCTCAGCCCCAGCATTTT.